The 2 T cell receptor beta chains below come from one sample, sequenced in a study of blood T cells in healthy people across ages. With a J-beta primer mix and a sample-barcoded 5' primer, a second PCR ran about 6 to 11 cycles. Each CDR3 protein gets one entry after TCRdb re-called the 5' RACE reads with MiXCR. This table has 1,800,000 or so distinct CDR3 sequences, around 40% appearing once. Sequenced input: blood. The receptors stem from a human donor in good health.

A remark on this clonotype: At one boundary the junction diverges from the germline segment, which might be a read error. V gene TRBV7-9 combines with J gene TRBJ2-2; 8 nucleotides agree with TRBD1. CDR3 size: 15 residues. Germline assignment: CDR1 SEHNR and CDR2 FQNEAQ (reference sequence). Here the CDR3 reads CSSSSDRERTGELFF. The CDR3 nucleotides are TGTTCCAGCAGCTCGGACAGGGAAAGGACCGGGGAGCTGTTTTTT.

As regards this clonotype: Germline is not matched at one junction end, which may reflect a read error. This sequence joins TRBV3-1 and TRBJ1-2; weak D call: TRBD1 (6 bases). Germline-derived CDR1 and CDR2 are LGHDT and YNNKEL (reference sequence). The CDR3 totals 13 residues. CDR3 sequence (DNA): TGTGCCAGCAGCCAAGACAGGGGTCTGGGCTACATCTTC. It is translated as CASSQDRGLGYIF.